The subject of this entry is one T cell receptor beta chain. The antigen is unknown. The sample is drawn from a study of cytomegalovirus exposure and HLA in healthy donors. Study conclusions and caveats: Among the CMV-associated chains, a few were confirmed in vitro as specific for CMV antigens.

In the PCR, 60 Vbeta and 13 Jbeta primers were used. Data came from immunoSEQ multiplex PCR; TCRdb stores just in-frame clones and leaves some out. Found here are roughly 150,000 clones, 60% to 85% of them singletons; the top ten hold around 2.1%. Looked up from germline, CDR1 is SGHAT and CDR2 is FQNNGV. This CDR3 region has 15 residues. V was trimmed by 1 base and J by 4 bases, leaving 13 bases between them. The sample consisted of PBMCs. The rearrangement links TRBV11-2 to TRBJ1-2; maybe TRBD1 (6 bases). The receptor was derived from a man aged 50 or older in good health and CMV-seropositive. CDR3 nucleotide sequence: TGTGCCAGCAGCTTAGCTAAGACAGGATTCTATGGCTACACCTTC. As protein: CASSLAKTGFYGYTF.